The entry below describes one TCR beta chain. This entry is derived from a study of blood T cell repertoires in COVID-19. Study in general: Spain, Italy and the United States supplied samples that represented acute and convalescent COVID-19. T cells, B-cell-depleted T cells, or PBMCs supplied cDNA or gDNA.

Trimming took 3 bases from V and 4 from J; bases not matched to a gene: 9. Germline lookup yields CDR1 SGHTS and CDR2 YDEGEE. CDR3 length: 15 amino acids. Authors' data handling: Reference gene primer amplification gave nucleated cell count estimates. Only in-frame clones appear in the TCRdb table, and some are missing; sequencing was by immunoSEQ multiplex PCR. V and J calls and clone size come straight from that table; D and trimming were deduced from the DNA. The sample holds fewer than 200,000 clones, approximately 84% seen once. The gene calls are TRBV5-8 and TRBJ1-2, with 7 positions matching TRBD1. Sequencing input: peripheral blood. The TCR was taken from a woman over 75 with acute or convalescent COVID-19. CDR3 residues: CASSYPGQRIYGYTF. CDR3 sequence (DNA): TGTGCCAGCAGCTATCCGGGACAGCGTATCTATGGCTACACCTTC.